Included here is one T cell receptor beta chain sequence, with context. Its specificity is unknown. Primers: 60 Vbeta forward and 13 Jbeta reverse. Assay used: immunoSEQ multiplex PCR; TCRdb lists only in-frame clones, some missing. The sample yields around 100,000 clones, roughly 83% seen once. This sample was included in a study of cytomegalovirus exposure and HLA in healthy donors. Study-level findings and limits: CMV antigen specificity was confirmed in vitro for three CMV-associated chains. A later analysis found common viral pathogens apparently linked to several of the most significant clusters.

The CDR3 sequence is 16 residues long. The V segment lost 4 bases and the J segment 2 bases; nucleotides outside the gene matches: 10. Germline V gene data show CDR1 as SGHRS and CDR2 as YFSETQ. The sequencing input was PBMCs. The rearrangement uses TRBV5-1 and TRBJ2-7; 9 nucleotides line up with TRBD1. The TCR was taken from a young woman in good health and CMV-seropositive. CDR3 in DNA: TGCGCCAGCAGCCCGCCCGGGACAGGGAACACCTACGAGCAGTACTTC. Encoded protein: CASSPPGTGNTYEQYF.